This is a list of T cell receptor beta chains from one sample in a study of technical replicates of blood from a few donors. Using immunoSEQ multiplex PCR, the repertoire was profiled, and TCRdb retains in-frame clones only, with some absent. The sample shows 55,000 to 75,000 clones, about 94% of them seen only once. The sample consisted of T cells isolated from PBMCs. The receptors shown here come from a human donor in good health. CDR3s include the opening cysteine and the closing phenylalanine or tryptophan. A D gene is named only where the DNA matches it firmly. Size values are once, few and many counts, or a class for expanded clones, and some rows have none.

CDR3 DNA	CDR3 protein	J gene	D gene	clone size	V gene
TGTGCCAGCAGCTTTTGGACTAGGTCCGAGCAGTACTTC	CASSFWTRSEQYF	TRBJ2-7	TRBD2	NA	TRBV5-4
TGCGCCAGCAGCCGCGGGGACAGCCTTAATGAAAAACTGTTTTTT	CASSRGDSLNEKLFF	TRBJ1-4	TRBD1	NA	TRBV5-1
TGTGCCAGCAGTGAGGGGACAGGGGTCAACGAGCAGTACTTC	CASSEGTGVNEQYF	TRBJ2-7	TRBD1	NA	TRBV2
TGTGCCAGCATCCCTAGCGGGAGGTCTTACGAGCAGTACTTC	CASIPSGRSYEQYF	TRBJ2-7	TRBD2	NA	TRBV28
TGTGCCAGCAGGCGGGACAGGGGTCAGCCCCAGCATTTT	CASRRDRGQPQHF	TRBJ1-5	TRBD1	NA	TRBV6-5
TGTGCCAGCAGCTTAGTTGATGACGAGCGGGAGGCCACAGCCTACGAGCAGTACTTC	CASSLVDDEREATAYEQYF	TRBJ2-7	TRBD2	NA	TRBV7-2
TGTGCCAGCAGCCGGGACAGGGTTAGCAACATTCAGTACTTC	CASSRDRVSNIQYF	TRBJ2-4	TRBD1	NA	TRBV5-6
TGTGCCAGCAGCTCGTTGACAGACGAAGCTTTCTTT	CASSSLTDEAFF	TRBJ1-1	NA	NA	TRBV5-4
TGTGCCAGCAGTGAATCCGGGGTTGGAAACACCATATATTTT	CASSESGVGNTIYF	TRBJ1-3	NA	NA	TRBV2
TGTGCCAGCAAGCGGCGCGGGAGCCCCGGGGAGCTGTTTTTT	CASKRRGSPGELFF	TRBJ2-2	TRBD2	NA	TRBV6-5
TGTGCCAGCAGTTTACCCGGGAAGGGCTACACCTTC	CASSLPGKGYTF	TRBJ1-2	NA	NA	TRBV28
TGTGCCAGCAGCGCGACAGGGAACTCTGGAAACACCATATATTTT	CASSATGNSGNTIYF	TRBJ1-3	TRBD1	once	TRBV9
TGTGCCAGTATTCGGGCGGGGTTCAACACTGAAGCTTTCTTT	CASIRAGFNTEAFF	TRBJ1-1	NA	NA	TRBV19
TGTGCCAGCAGTACAGAGGCGGGAAAGGAGCAGTTCTTC	CASSTEAGKEQFF	TRBJ2-1	NA	NA	TRBV27
TGTGCCAGCTCACCTGATCCGGGCAATCAGCCCCAGCATTTT	CASSPDPGNQPQHF	TRBJ1-5	NA	NA	TRBV18
TGTGCCAGCAGCCAATCGGGAAGGGAGAGTGAGCAGTTCTTC	CASSQSGRESEQFF	TRBJ2-1	NA	NA	TRBV16
TGTGCCAGCAGCTTGGGTCGTAGGAACACTGAAGCTTTCTTT	CASSLGRRNTEAFF	TRBJ1-1	NA	NA	TRBV5-6
TGTGCCAGTAGTCCTCCGGGACAGGGGTCCGAAAAACTGTTTTTT	CASSPPGQGSEKLFF	TRBJ1-4	TRBD1	few	TRBV19
TGTGCCAGCAGTTTGCCCGACAGACTCTACGAGCAGTACTTC	CASSLPDRLYEQYF	TRBJ2-7	NA	NA	TRBV27
TGTGCCAGCAGCCCGGGATTATCCTACGAGCAGTACTTC	CASSPGLSYEQYF	TRBJ2-7	NA	few	TRBV6-5
TGTGCCAGCAGTAGACAGGGGGCTGAAAACACCATATATTTT	CASSRQGAENTIYF	TRBJ1-3	TRBD1	NA	TRBV6-1
TGTGCCAGCAGTATGAGCGGCTCCTACGAGCAGTACTTC	CASSMSGSYEQYF	TRBJ2-7	NA	NA	TRBV7-2
TGTGCCAGCAGCCCCCGGACAGAAAAAGCCGGCTACGAGCAGTACTTC	CASSPRTEKAGYEQYF	TRBJ2-7	NA	NA	TRBV7-9
TGTGCCAGCAGTGGAGCGGGGGGCTATCAGCCCCAGCATTTT	CASSGAGGYQPQHF	TRBJ1-5	NA	NA	TRBV25-1
TGTGCCAGCAGCTTAGTAGGGTGGATCCGACAGTACAATGAGCAGTTCTTC	CASSLVGWIRQYNEQFF	TRBJ2-1	NA	NA	TRBV7-9
TGTGCCAGCAGCCAGACGGGAGCATACCAAGAGACCCAGTACTTC	CASSQTGAYQETQYF	TRBJ2-5	NA	NA	TRBV4-2
TGCAGCGTTTCGACTAGCGGGATTTACAATGAGCAGTTCTTC	CSVSTSGIYNEQFF	TRBJ2-1	TRBD2	NA	TRBV29-1
TGTGCCAGCAGCCAGGGGCCAGAATCCTATCAGCCCCAGCATTTT	CASSQGPESYQPQHF	TRBJ1-5	NA	NA	TRBV6-5
TGCGCCAGCAGTTTGACTAGCGGGAGCTTAGGTGAGCAGTTCTTC	CASSLTSGSLGEQFF	TRBJ2-1	TRBD2	NA	TRBV5-1
TGTGCTGCCCTGGCGGAGGAATACAATGAGCAGTTCTTC	CAALAEEYNEQFF	TRBJ2-1	NA	once	TRBV30
TGTGCCAGCAGTTTAGGGGATAGCGCAAACTACGAGCAGTACTTC	CASSLGDSANYEQYF	TRBJ2-7	NA	NA	TRBV27
TGTGCCACCGCGGGAGGGCCAGTCGGAAACTACGAGCAGTACTTC	CATAGGPVGNYEQYF	TRBJ2-7	TRBD2	NA	TRBV19
TGTGCCAGCAGTTACTCTGACCGTTCAGGGAACACTGAAGCTTTCTTT	CASSYSDRSGNTEAFF	TRBJ1-1	NA	NA	TRBV6-5
TGTGCCAGCAGCTTAGGCCGGGGCTACGAGCAGTACTTC	CASSLGRGYEQYF	TRBJ2-7	NA	NA	TRBV13
TGTGCCAGCAGTTACTTGTCCGACACTGAAGCTTTCTTT	CASSYLSDTEAFF	TRBJ1-1	NA	NA	TRBV6-6
TGTGCCAGCAGCTTCCAGAGAGCGGGAGACGAGCAGTACTTC	CASSFQRAGDEQYF	TRBJ2-7	TRBD2	NA	TRBV13
TGTGCCAGCAGCTCGGGACAATCCTACGAGCAGTACTTC	CASSSGQSYEQYF	TRBJ2-7	NA	NA	TRBV7-3
TGTGCCAGCAGCCCCCGGGTAGCGGGAGAAGTCGAGCAGTACTTC	CASSPRVAGEVEQYF	TRBJ2-7	TRBD2	NA	TRBV9
TGCGCCAGCAGCTTGGTAGGGACAGGGGTTTACGAGCAGTACTTC	CASSLVGTGVYEQYF	TRBJ2-7	TRBD1	NA	TRBV5-1
TGTGCCTGGAGAGGGGTCCACAATGAGCAGTTCTTC	CAWRGVHNEQFF	TRBJ2-1	NA	NA	TRBV30
TGTGCCAGCAGCTTTCCTCTTAATTCCGGGGAGCTGTTTTTT	CASSFPLNSGELFF	TRBJ2-2	NA	NA	TRBV7-9
TGCGCCAGCAGCCCCATCAGAGGGGGAGGGGTAGGCGAGCAGTACTTC	CASSPIRGGGVGEQYF	TRBJ2-7	NA	once	TRBV4-3
TGTGCCAGCAGCTTGGCCGGGGACAGATCCTCTGGGGCCAACGTCCTGACTTTC	CASSLAGDRSSGANVLTF	TRBJ2-6	TRBD1	NA	TRBV5-4
TGTGCCAGCAGTTTACAGGGAACTGAAGCTTTCTTT	CASSLQGTEAFF	TRBJ1-1	NA	NA	TRBV27
TGTGCCAGCAGCTTGCCAGGGTTGACCCAAGTCTATGGCTACACCTTC	CASSLPGLTQVYGYTF	TRBJ1-2	NA	NA	TRBV5-4
TGTGCCACCAGCAGAGGGACTAGCGGCTACGAGCAGTACTTC	CATSRGTSGYEQYF	TRBJ2-7	TRBD2	NA	TRBV15
TGCGCCAGCAGCTTGGATACAGGGATGTTACAGACCCAGTACTTC	CASSLDTGMLQTQYF	TRBJ2-5	NA	NA	TRBV5-1